The 21 T cell receptor beta chains below were found in one sample sequenced in a study of T cell changes during pregnancy in multiple sclerosis. The method was immunoSEQ multiplex PCR; TCRdb's version includes in-frame clones alone and lacks a portion of them. The table lists roughly 40,000 clones, approximately 90% of them singletons. The input for sequencing was peripheral blood, taken before pregnancy. The source of these receptors is a female donor with multiple sclerosis, enrolled in a pregnancy study.

The gene calls are TRBV28 and TRBJ2-2; 8 bases line up with TRBD2. Trimming at V came to 2 bases and at J to 0 bases, leaving 2 bases not matched to a gene. This CDR3 has 16 amino acids. Germline values: CDR1 MDHEN, CDR2 SYDVKM. The CDR3 DNA is TGTGCCAGCAGTTTAAATAGCGGGGCGAACACCGGGGAGCTGTTTTTT. It translates to CASSLNSGANTGELFF.

The chain couples TRBV7-9 to TRBJ2-7; 8 bases line up with TRBD1. Germline V gives CDR1 SEHNR, CDR2 FQNEAQ (reference sequence). Trimming took 5 bases from V and 7 from J; bases not matched to a gene: 4. The length of the CDR3 is 12 residues. As DNA, the CDR3 is TGTGCCAGCAGCCGGGGACAGGAAGAGCAGTACTTC. Its protein product is CASSRGQEEQYF. The full variable domain, in which reference TRBV7-9 and TRBJ2-7 provide the parts outside the CDR3, is DTGVSQNPRHKITKRGQNVTFRCDPISEHNRLYWYRQTLGQGPEFLTYFQNEAQLEKSRLLSDRFSAERPKGSFSTLEIQRTEQGDSAMYLCASSRGQEEQYFGPGTRLTVT.

The count of this clone is one. The genes are TRBV28 and TRBJ2-5, with 11 bases fitting TRBD2. V dropped 3 bases and J dropped 2; count of bases not matched to a gene: 2. This CDR3 has 15 amino acids. Germline lookup yields CDR1 MDHEN and CDR2 SYDVKM. The CDR3 reads CASSFRTSGQETQYF. CDR3 nucleotide sequence: TGTGCCAGCAGTTTCCGGACTAGCGGGCAAGAGACCCAGTACTTC.

V usage is TRBV14 and J usage is TRBJ2-2, with D possibly TRBD1 on 5 matching bases. The CDR3 spans 15 residues. Germline V gene sequence: CDR1 SGHDN, CDR2 FVKESK. V dropped 4 bases and J dropped 4 bases, with 13 bases sitting between them. CDR3 bases: TGTGCCAGCAGCCCCTTTAGGGGCCCCACCGGGGAGCTGTTTTTT. This encodes CASSPFRGPTGELFF. The variable domain in full, completed from reference TRBV14 and TRBJ2-2, reads EAGVTQFPSHSVIEKGQTVTLRCDPISGHDNLYWYRRVMGKEIKFLLHFVKESKQDESGMPNNRFLAERTGGTYSTLKVQPAELEDSGVYFCASSPFRGPTGELFFGEGSRLTVL.

J is TRBJ2-5 and V is TRBV18; D possibly corresponds to TRBD2 (5 bases). Germline V gene sequence: CDR1 KGHSH, CDR2 LQKENI. Trimming took 3 bases from V and 5 from J, leaving 22 bases between them. The CDR3 totals 17 residues. CDR3 in DNA: TGTGCCAGCTCACCCGCAGGACTGATCCCGGGCCTGGAGACCCAGTACTTC. Amino acid sequence: CASSPAGLIPGLETQYF. The full variable domain, completed using reference TRBV18 and TRBJ2-5, is NAGVMQNPRHLVRRRGQEARLRCSPMKGHSHVYWYRQLPEEGLKFMVYLQKENIIDESGMPKERFSAEFPKEGPSILRIQQVVRGDSAAYFCASSPAGLIPGLETQYFGPGTRLLVL.

The V call is TRBV5-1, the J call TRBJ1-1, with D possibly being TRBD1 (6 bases). The V gene's germline CDR1 is SGHRS and CDR2 YFSETQ. The CDR3 is 14 residues long. V was trimmed by 1 base and J by 5 bases, leaving 12 bases between them. The CDR3 DNA reads as TGCGCCAGCAGCTTGACAGGGATTGGAACTGAAGCTTTCTTT. This sequence encodes CASSLTGIGTEAFF. The full variable domain, rest sourced from reference TRBV5-1 and TRBJ1-1, is KAGVTQTPRYLIKTRGQQVTLSCSPISGHRSVSWYQQTPGQGLQFLFEYFSETQRNKGNFPGRFSGRQFSNSRSEMNVSTLELGDSALYLCASSLTGIGTEAFFGQGTRLTVV.

The chain combines TRBV18 with TRBJ1-1, with 7 positions matching TRBD1. Germline values: CDR1 KGHSH, CDR2 LQKENI. The CDR3 covers 15 residues. The V segment lost 2 bases and the J segment 3 bases; nucleotides outside the gene matches: 6. The CDR3 protein is CASSPEGGRYTEAFF. CDR3 coding DNA: TGTGCCAGCTCACCAGAAGGGGGCCGTTACACTGAAGCTTTCTTT.

The chain employs TRBV5-1 and TRBJ2-2; 8 positions match TRBD2. The CDR3 loop spans 14 amino acids. Germline assignment: CDR1 SGHRS and CDR2 YFSETQ. The junction had 1 base not matched to a gene; V was cut back by 1 base and J by 5 bases. CDR3 DNA sequence: TGCGCCAGCAGCTTGACTAGCGGTACCGGGGAGCTGTTTTTT. It translates to CASSLTSGTGELFF.

This chain links TRBV5-1 with TRBJ2-3; 16 positions agree with TRBD2. The germline V gene has CDR1 SGHRS and CDR2 YFSETQ. The CDR3 runs 16 residues. The V and J ends lost 4 bases and 4 bases, in that order; junction bases with no gene match: 3. This chain's CDR3 is CASSPGLAGGADTQYF. CDR3 nucleotides: TGCGCCAGCAGCCCGGGACTAGCGGGAGGGGCAGATACGCAGTATTTT.

The chain couples TRBV2 to TRBJ2-3; 7 bases match TRBD2. This CDR3 contains 14 residues. CDR1 and CDR2 (germline): SNHLY, FYNNEI. V shed 6 bases, J shed 3 bases, and the junction held 6 bases outside the gene matches. As DNA, the CDR3 is TGTGCCAGCAGACGAGAGGGAGGGACAGATACGCAGTATTTT. Translation gives CASRREGGTDTQYF.

This chain uses TRBV11-2 with TRBJ1-2, with a possible D match to TRBD1 (6 bases). There are 12 residues in the CDR3. Per germline, CDR1 SGHAT and CDR2 FQNNGV. Trimming left V 5 bases short and J 14 bases short, with 18 bases between. The CDR3 sequence: CASSAQQGSSTF. The CDR3, as DNA: TGTGCCAGCAGCGCACAACAGGGTTCCTCTACCTTC.

CDR3 loop: CASSPRTSGTSTDTQYF. The CDR3 DNA sequence: TGTGCCAGCAGCCCTAGGACTAGCGGGACCAGCACAGATACGCAGTATTTT. J is TRBJ2-3 and V is TRBV7-9, with TRBD2 matching over 12 bases. V gave up 5 bases and J gave up 0 bases; unmatched junction bases: 6. Germline lookup yields CDR1 SEHNR and CDR2 FQNEAQ (reference sequence). The CDR3 contains 17 residues.

The CDR3 protein is CASRQGAMNTEAFF. CDR3 nucleotide sequence: TGTGCCAGCAGACAGGGGGCGATGAACACTGAAGCTTTCTTT. This chain connects TRBV6-5 to TRBJ1-1, with 9 bases matching TRBD1. Germline V gives CDR1 MNHEY, CDR2 SVGAGI. The CDR3 consists of 14 residues. After removal of 6 bases from V and 0 bases from J, the junction contained 2 bases not matched to a gene.

The V and J genes are TRBV9 and TRBJ1-5; the D gene is possibly TRBD1 (5 bases). The germline V gene has CDR1 SGDLS and CDR2 YYNGEE. The CDR3 length is 15 residues. V lost 0 bases to trimming and J lost 3 bases, with 10 bases between them. The CDR3 loop reads CASSVGKGNNQPQHF. The CDR3 DNA is TGTGCCAGCAGCGTAGGAAAGGGGAACAATCAGCCCCAGCATTTT.

The chain combines TRBV7-2 with TRBJ2-1; 11 bases fit TRBD2. The CDR3 has 16 residues. Germline trimming cut 1 base from V and 4 bases from J; bases unmatched to any gene: 3. Germline assignment: CDR1 SGHTA and CDR2 FQGNSA. CDR3 coding DNA: TGTGCCAGCAGCTTAGTACTAGCGGGGGAATACAATGAGCAGTTCTTC. Its protein is CASSLVLAGEYNEQFF.

This chain uses TRBV5-5 with TRBJ2-1, with TRBD2 matching 13 bases. CDR1 is SGHKS, CDR2 YYEKEE, per germline (reference sequence). Germline trimming cut 3 bases from V and 6 bases from J; bases unmatched to any gene: 0. The CDR3 is 14 amino acids. The CDR3 is CASSWTSGSNEQFF. For the CDR3, the DNA is TGTGCCAGCAGCTGGACTAGCGGGAGCAATGAGCAGTTCTTC.

This clone was detected a few times. This sequence joins TRBV4-1 and TRBJ2-7, with 10 bases matching TRBD1. The CDR3 covers 17 residues. Germline loops: CDR1 MGHRA, CDR2 YSYEKL. The J segment lost 4 bases and the V segment lost 4 bases, leaving 13 bases of the junction unmatched. The CDR3 protein is CASSLPPRDRGQYEQYF. The CDR3 DNA sequence: TGCGCCAGCAGCCTACCCCCGAGGGACAGGGGCCAGTACGAGCAGTACTTC.

The gene calls are TRBV4-3 and TRBJ2-7, with D hard to call. V lost 1 base and J 2 bases, leaving 12 bases between the germline ends. The CDR3 has 15 residues. CDR1 and CDR2 from the germline V gene are LGHNA and YSLEER. CDR3 sequence reads: CASSQGLSVTYEQYF. The DNA of the CDR3 is TGCGCCAGCAGCCAAGGTTTATCGGTGACCTACGAGCAGTACTTC.

This clone came up once. The V and J genes are TRBV18 and TRBJ2-7, with a possible D match to TRBD2 (5 bases). The CDR3 runs to 15 residues. V dropped 3 bases and J dropped 0 bases, with 12 bases sitting between them. Germline V gene data show CDR1 as KGHSH and CDR2 as LQKENI. The CDR3 protein is CASSPRDVGSYEQYF. CDR3 nucleotides: TGTGCCAGCTCACCGAGGGATGTGGGCTCCTACGAGCAGTACTTC.

The J gene is TRBJ2-1, the V gene TRBV5-1; possibly TRBD2 for D (5 bases). In germline, CDR1 is SGHRS, CDR2 YFSETQ. The CDR3 runs 18 residues. The V and J ends lost 4 bases and 2 bases respectively, with 22 bases between them. CDR3 nucleotides: TGCGCCAGCAGCCGCCGTCGGGGAAGGTCTGGAGCCTACAATGAGCAGTTCTTC. This translates into CASSRRRGRSGAYNEQFF.

The chain recombines TRBV7-9 with TRBJ2-7; TRBD1 is a possible D gene (6 bases). Between the trimmed V and J ends, which lost 0 bases and 3 bases, there was a span of 9 bases. The CDR3 sequence is 14 residues long. Germline CDR1 and CDR2: SEHNR and FQNEAQ (reference sequence). CDR3 coding DNA: TGTGCCAGCAGCTTAGCGGCGACAGGCTACGAGCAGTACTTC. This encodes CASSLAATGYEQYF.